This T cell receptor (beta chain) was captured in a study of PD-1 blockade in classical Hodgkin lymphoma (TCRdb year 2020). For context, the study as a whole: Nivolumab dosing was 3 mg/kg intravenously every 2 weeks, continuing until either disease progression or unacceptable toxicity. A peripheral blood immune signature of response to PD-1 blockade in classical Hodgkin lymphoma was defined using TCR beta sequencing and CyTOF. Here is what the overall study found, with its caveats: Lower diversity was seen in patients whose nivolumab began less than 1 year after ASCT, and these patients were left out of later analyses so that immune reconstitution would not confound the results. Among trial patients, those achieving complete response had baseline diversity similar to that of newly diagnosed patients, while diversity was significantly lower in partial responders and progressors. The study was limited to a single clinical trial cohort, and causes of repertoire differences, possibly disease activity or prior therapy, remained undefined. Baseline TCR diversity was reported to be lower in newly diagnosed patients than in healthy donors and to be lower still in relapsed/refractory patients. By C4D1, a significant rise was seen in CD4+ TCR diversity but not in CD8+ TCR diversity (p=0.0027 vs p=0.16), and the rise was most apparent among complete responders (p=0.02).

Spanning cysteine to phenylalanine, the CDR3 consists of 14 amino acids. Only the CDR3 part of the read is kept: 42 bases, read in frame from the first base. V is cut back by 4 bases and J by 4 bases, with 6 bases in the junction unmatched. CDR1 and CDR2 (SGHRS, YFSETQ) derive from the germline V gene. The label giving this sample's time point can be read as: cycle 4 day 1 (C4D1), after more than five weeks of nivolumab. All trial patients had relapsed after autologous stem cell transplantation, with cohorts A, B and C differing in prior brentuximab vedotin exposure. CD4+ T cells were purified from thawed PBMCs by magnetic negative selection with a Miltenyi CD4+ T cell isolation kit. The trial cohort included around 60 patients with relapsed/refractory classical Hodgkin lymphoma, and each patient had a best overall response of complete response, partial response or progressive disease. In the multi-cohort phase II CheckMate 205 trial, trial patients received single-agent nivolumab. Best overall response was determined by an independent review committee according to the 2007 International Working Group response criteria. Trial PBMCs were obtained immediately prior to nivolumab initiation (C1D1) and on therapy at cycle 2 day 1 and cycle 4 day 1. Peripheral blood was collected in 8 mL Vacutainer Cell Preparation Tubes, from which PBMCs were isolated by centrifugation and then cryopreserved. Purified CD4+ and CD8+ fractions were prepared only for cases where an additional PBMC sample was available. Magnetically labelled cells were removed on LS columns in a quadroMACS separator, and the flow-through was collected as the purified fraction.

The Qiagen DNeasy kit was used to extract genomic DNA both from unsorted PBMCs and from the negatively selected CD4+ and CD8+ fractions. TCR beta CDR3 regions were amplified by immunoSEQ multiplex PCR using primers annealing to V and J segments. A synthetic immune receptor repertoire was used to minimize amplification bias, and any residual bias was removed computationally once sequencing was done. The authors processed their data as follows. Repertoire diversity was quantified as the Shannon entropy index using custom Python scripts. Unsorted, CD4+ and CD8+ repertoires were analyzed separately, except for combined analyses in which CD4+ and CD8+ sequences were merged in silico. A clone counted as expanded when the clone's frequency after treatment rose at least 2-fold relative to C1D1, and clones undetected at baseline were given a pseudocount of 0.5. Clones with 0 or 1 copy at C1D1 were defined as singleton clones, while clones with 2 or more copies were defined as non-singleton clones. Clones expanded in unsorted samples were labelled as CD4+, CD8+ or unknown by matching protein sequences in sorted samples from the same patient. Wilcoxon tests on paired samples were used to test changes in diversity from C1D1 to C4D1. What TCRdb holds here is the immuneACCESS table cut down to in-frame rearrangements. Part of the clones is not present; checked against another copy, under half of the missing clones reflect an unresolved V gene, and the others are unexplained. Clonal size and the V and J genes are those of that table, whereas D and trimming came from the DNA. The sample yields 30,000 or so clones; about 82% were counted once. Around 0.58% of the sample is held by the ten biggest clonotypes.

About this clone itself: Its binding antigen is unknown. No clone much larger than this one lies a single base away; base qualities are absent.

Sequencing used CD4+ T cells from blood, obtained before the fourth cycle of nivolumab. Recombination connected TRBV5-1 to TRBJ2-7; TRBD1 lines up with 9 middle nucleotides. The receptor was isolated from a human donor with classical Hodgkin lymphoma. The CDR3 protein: CASSEGQGIYEQYF. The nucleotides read TGCGCCAGCAGCGAGGGACAGGGTATTTACGAGCAGTACTTC.